The 7 T cell receptor beta chains reported below all come from one sample, sequenced in a study of T cell responses to AZD1222 COVID-19 vaccine. TCRdb keeps only in-frame clones here, not all; method: immunoSEQ multiplex PCR. The sample comprises about 120,000 clones, about 89% of which are singletons, and roughly 5.7% rests with the top ten. The input for sequencing was peripheral blood, taken on day 0 of AZD1222 vaccination. All receptors derive from an adult in good health.

The J gene is TRBJ1-6, the V gene TRBV19; D is undetermined. Between the trimmed V and J ends, which lost 7 bases and 2 bases, there was a span of 15 bases. CDR1 is LNHDA, CDR2 SQIVND, per germline (reference sequence). This CDR3 comprises 16 residues. CDR3 coding DNA: TGTGCCAGTACTCCCGAAGGGTTAACCTATAATTCACCCCTCCACTTT. Amino acids: CASTPEGLTYNSPLHF.

The rearrangement links TRBV19 to TRBJ1-2; 9 nucleotides align to TRBD1. The CDR3 extends over 17 amino acids. Germline CDR1 LNHDA, CDR2 SQIVND (reference sequence). Trimming at V came to 3 bases and at J to 0 bases, leaving 8 bases not matched to a gene. The CDR3 sequence is CASSMGQGQGANYGYTF. The CDR3 DNA reads TGTGCCAGTAGTATGGGACAGGGTCAAGGAGCTAACTATGGCTACACCTTC.

J is TRBJ1-2 and V is TRBV9; TRBD1 matches at 7 bases. CDR1 SGDLS and CDR2 YYNGEE come from the germline V gene. V was pared by 0 bases and J by 5 bases, with 7 bases of the junction left unmatched. The CDR3 runs 15 residues. The CDR3 DNA follows: TGTGCCAGCAGCGTAGGGGTAGGGGGCAATTATGGCTACACCTTC. Translated: CASSVGVGGNYGYTF.

This rearrangement joins TRBV7-3 to TRBJ1-1, with a weak D call TRBD1 (6 bases). Germline assignment: CDR1 SGHTA and CDR2 FQGTGA. Deletions cut 4 bases from V and 1 base from J, with 25 bases between. The CDR3 contains 19 residues. CDR3 nucleotide sequence: TGTGCCAGCAGCTATTTAGGACGTGTAGGGGGTACCCAGAACACTGAAGCTTTCTTT. This sequence encodes CASSYLGRVGGTQNTEAFF.

The rearrangement links TRBV7-3 to TRBJ1-6, with TRBD1 as a possible D gene (5 bases). Trimming shortened V by 3 bases and J by 6 bases, and 9 bases separated the two germline ends. CDR1 and CDR2 (germline): SGHTA, FQGTGA. CDR3 size: 14 residues. In DNA, the CDR3 is TGTGCCAGCAGCTTTGGGGCGCCTAATTCACCCCTCCACTTT. Its protein is CASSFGAPNSPLHF.

The V call is TRBV28, the J call TRBJ1-2; no clear D. The CDR3 covers 12 residues. CDR1 MDHEN and CDR2 SYDVKM come from the germline V gene. The CDR3 DNA reads as TGTGCTACGGGTGTGGCTAACTATGGCTACACCTTC. Its translation: CATGVANYGYTF.

The chain employs TRBV30 and TRBJ2-7; D unclear. The V end was cut by 2 bases, the J end by 5 bases, with 10 bases between. Germline-derived CDR1 and CDR2 are GTSNPN and SVGIG (reference sequence). CDR3 length: 12 amino acids. CDR3 in DNA: TGTGCCTGGAGTCCAATAAACCACGAGCAGTACTTC. Protein product: CAWSPINHEQYF. The complete variable domain, with remaining parts taken from reference TRBV30 and TRBJ2-7, reads SQTIHQWPATLVQPVGSPLSLECTVEGTSNPNLYWYRQAAGRGLQLLFYSVGIGQISSEVPQNLSASRPQDRQFILSSKKLLLSDSGFYLCAWSPINHEQYFGPGTRLTVT.